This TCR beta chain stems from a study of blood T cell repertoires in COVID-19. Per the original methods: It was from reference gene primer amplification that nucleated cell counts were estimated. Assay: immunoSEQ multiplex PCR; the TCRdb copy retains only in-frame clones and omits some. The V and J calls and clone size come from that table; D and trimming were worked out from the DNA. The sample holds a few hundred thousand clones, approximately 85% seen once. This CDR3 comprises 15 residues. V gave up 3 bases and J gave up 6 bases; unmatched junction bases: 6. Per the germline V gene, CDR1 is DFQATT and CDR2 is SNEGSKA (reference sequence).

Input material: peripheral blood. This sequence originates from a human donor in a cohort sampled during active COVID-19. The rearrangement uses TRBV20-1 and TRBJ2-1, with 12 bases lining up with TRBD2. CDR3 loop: CSASQTSGGPNEQFF. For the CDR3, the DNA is TGCAGTGCTAGTCAGACTAGCGGGGGACCCAATGAGCAGTTCTTC.